This T cell receptor (beta chain) was recorded in a study of OX40 agonist ivuxolimab in advanced cancers. Germline V gives CDR1 MNHEY, CDR2 SMNVEV (reference sequence). The CDR3 sequence is 15 residues long. V was pared by 2 bases and J by 2 bases, with 2 bases of the junction left unmatched. Repertoires were generated with immunoSEQ multiplex PCR, while TCRdb's copy carries only in-frame clones and drops some. The sample comprises about 42,000 clones, about 86% of which are singletons, and 20% to 25% rests with the top ten. This chain uses TRBV27 with TRBJ2-5; 10 bases fit TRBD2. The sequence derives from an adult with an advanced solid tumor such as melanoma, head and neck, liver or kidney cancer. The sample here was CD4+ or CD8+ T cells sorted from blood, taken in a trial of the OX40 agonist ivuxolimab. DNA for the CDR3: TGTGCCAGCAGTTTAGCTAGCGGGGGACAAGAGACCCAGTACTTC. This encodes CASSLASGGQETQYF.